The rows below give T cell receptor beta chains drawn from one sample of a study of T cells in Graves' hyperthyroidism and ophthalmopathy. TCRdb re-analysed the multiplex PCR reads in MiXCR, keeping a single row per CDR3 protein. Seen here are roughly 300,000 distinct CDR3 sequences, approximately 13% observed once, and the top ten hold about 26%. Sequences were obtained from blood. The receptors stem from a woman aged 25-40 years with Graves' hyperthyroidism. CDR3s include the opening cysteine and the closing phenylalanine or tryptophan. Each record gives: CDR3 protein, CDR3 DNA, D gene, J gene, clone size, V gene. D genes are given only for firm matches. Clone sizes are given selectively: once, few, many, or a class where the clone is expanded.

CASSSFDGDTQYF	TGTGCCAGCAGCTCTTTCGATGGAGATACGCAGTATTTT	NA	TRBJ2-3	many	TRBV7-3
CASSMDRPSSTDTQYF	TGCGCCAGCAGCATGGACAGGCCTTCTAGCACAGATACGCAGTATTTT	TRBD1	TRBJ2-3	few	TRBV5-1
CASSSLGLAGDEQYF	TGTGCCAGCAGCTCACTGGGACTAGCGGGAGACGAGCAGTACTTC	TRBD2	TRBJ2-7	many	TRBV6-1
CSAALGGRGEQYF	TGCAGTGCCGCACTGGGGGGCAGGGGCGAGCAGTACTTC	NA	TRBJ2-7	many	TRBV20-1
CSVSVGRAEQFF	TGCAGCGTGTCTGTAGGGAGGGCTGAGCAGTTCTTC	TRBD2	TRBJ2-1	few	TRBV29-1
CASSEGRTLSYTF	TGTGCCAGCAGTGAAGGTCGGACCTTGAGCTACACCTTC	NA	TRBJ1-2	many	TRBV6-1
CASSDFGQILNRGYTF	TGTGCCAGCTCCGATTTTGGACAGATCCTAAACCGGGGCTACACCTTC	NA	TRBJ1-2	NA	TRBV5-6
CASVPAESYEQYF	TGTGCCAGCGTCCCGGCGGAATCCTACGAGCAGTACTTC	NA	TRBJ2-7	many	TRBV28
CASSFTSTSSNIQYF	TGTGCCAGCAGTTTCACCTCCACCAGTAGTAACATTCAGTACTTC	NA	TRBJ2-4	many	TRBV27
CSAPPPQGGGGVQYF	TGCAGTGCCCCACCCCCACAGGGAGGGGGGGGGGTGCAGTATTTT	NA	TRBJ2-3	few	TRBV20-1
CASSISDTYNEQFF	TGTGCCAGTAGTATAAGCGACACCTACAATGAGCAGTTCTTC	NA	TRBJ2-1	NA	TRBV19